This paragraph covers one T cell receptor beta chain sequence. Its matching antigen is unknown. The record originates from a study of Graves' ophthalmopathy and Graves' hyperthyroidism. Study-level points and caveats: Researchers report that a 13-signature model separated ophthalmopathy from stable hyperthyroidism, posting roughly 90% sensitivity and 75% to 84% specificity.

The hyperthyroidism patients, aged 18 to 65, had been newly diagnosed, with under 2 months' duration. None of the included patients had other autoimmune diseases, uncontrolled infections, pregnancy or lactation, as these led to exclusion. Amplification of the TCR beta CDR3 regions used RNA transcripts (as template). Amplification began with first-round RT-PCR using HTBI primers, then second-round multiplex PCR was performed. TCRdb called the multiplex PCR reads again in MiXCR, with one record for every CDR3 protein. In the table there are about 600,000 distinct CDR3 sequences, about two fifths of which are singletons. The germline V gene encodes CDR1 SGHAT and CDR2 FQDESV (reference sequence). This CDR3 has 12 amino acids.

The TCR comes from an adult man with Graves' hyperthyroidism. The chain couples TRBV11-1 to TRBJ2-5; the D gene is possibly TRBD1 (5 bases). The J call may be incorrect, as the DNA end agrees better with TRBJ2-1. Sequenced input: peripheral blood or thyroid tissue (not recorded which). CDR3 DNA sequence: TGTGCCAGCAGCCCAGGGCAGTATGAGCAGTTCTTC. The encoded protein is CASSPGQYEQFF.